The 27 T cell receptor beta chains given below trace back to one sample, sequenced in a study of blood T cell repertoires in COVID-19 (TCRdb year 2020). Libraries were built with the immunoSEQ multiplex PCR assay. As stored in TCRdb, this immuneACCESS dataset retains in-frame rearrangements with V and J assigned. A fraction of the clones does not appear; measured against another copy, unresolved V genes explain less than half of the discrepancy, and the remainder lacks a known reason. The table for this sample lists about 130,000 clones; approximately 84% of them were counted only once. The ten largest clones capture 1.5% to 2% of the sample. The material sequenced was peripheral blood. All receptors derive from a man in his 70s with acute or convalescent COVID-19.

The rearrangement uses TRBV6-5 and TRBJ2-5, with TRBD1 matching over 7 bases. The CDR3 has 15 residues. Unmatched junction bases numbered 11, after V lost 6 bases and J lost 4 bases. CDR1 is MNHEY, CDR2 SVGAGI, per germline. The CDR3 DNA reads TGTGCCAGCAGCACCATGGGAGCAGGGGGAGAGACCCAGTACTTC. Protein: CASSTMGAGGETQYF.

The V gene is TRBV7-6, the J gene TRBJ1-3; D possibly corresponds to TRBD1 (5 bases). Germline lookup yields CDR1 SGHVS and CDR2 FNYEAQ. Trimming left V 2 bases short and J 0 bases short, with 11 bases between. The CDR3 loop spans 16 amino acids. In nucleotides, the CDR3 is TGTGCCAGCAGCTTACAAGACAGCCGCTCTGGAAACACCATATATTTT. Translating it yields CASSLQDSRSGNTIYF.

This rearrangement joins TRBV30 to TRBJ2-7, with a weak D call TRBD2 (7 bases). The germline CDR1 and CDR2 sequences are GTSNPN and SVGIG (reference sequence). This CDR3 comprises 14 residues. Trimming left V 2 bases short and J 3 bases short, with 14 bases between. CDR3 in DNA: TGTGCCTGGAGTAATGGCGGGGGCGTCTACGAGCAGTACTTC. Protein product: CAWSNGGGVYEQYF.

The chain carries TRBV4-1 and TRBJ1-3, with 8 bases identical to TRBD1. V gave up 0 bases and J gave up 4 bases; unmatched junction bases: 8. Germline values: CDR1 MGHRA, CDR2 YSYEKL. The CDR3 totals 17 residues. CDR3 amino acids: CASSQDAGGASGNTIYF. As DNA, the CDR3 is TGCGCCAGCAGCCAAGACGCAGGGGGCGCATCCGGAAACACCATATATTTT.

The chain employs TRBV27 and TRBJ1-1, with D maybe TRBD1 (5 bases). V was trimmed by 4 bases and J by 4 bases, leaving 19 bases between them. The CDR3 has 16 residues. The germline V gene encodes CDR1 MNHEY and CDR2 SMNVEV (reference sequence). The CDR3 is CASSYDSRVGGTEAFF. CDR3 DNA: TGTGCCAGCAGTTACGACAGTCGAGTGGGCGGCACTGAAGCTTTCTTT.

The chain combines TRBV28 with TRBJ2-1; D might be TRBD2 (6 bases). The V gene's germline CDR1 is MDHEN and CDR2 SYDVKM. The CDR3 runs 13 residues. The V end was cut by 5 bases, the J end by 12 bases, with 17 bases between. This chain's CDR3 is CASSLPGGSGQFF. The CDR3 DNA sequence: TGTGCCAGCAGTCTTCCTGGGGGGTCCGGGCAGTTCTTC.

This clone was seen a single time. The CDR3 reads CASSLGGLYGYTF. The CDR3, as DNA: TGTGCCAGCAGCTTGGGAGGACTCTATGGCTACACCTTC. The gene calls are TRBV7-9 and TRBJ1-2, with D unclear. Germline assignment: CDR1 SEHNR and CDR2 FQNEAQ (reference sequence). CDR3 length: 13 amino acids. V shed 3 bases and J shed 4 bases, with 9 bases lying between them.

The J gene is TRBJ2-2, the V gene TRBV3-1 (or the pseudogene TRBV3-2); maybe TRBD1 (6 bases). This CDR3 comprises 12 residues. Germline V gene sequence: CDR1 LGHDT, CDR2 YNNKEL (reference sequence). V was cut by 7 bases and J by 8 bases, with 11 bases left in between. Written as DNA, the CDR3 is TGTGCCAGCAATACAGGGTCTGGGGAGCTGTTTTTT. It is translated as CASNTGSGELFF.

The chain recombines TRBV7-9 with TRBJ1-3, with a weak D call TRBD1 (5 bases). CDR1 is SEHNR, CDR2 FQNEAQ, per germline (reference sequence). There are 16 residues in the CDR3. Between the trimmed V and J ends, which lost 7 bases and 0 bases, there was a span of 16 bases. CDR3 protein: CASTLSGVYSGNTIYF. The CDR3 DNA is TGTGCCAGCACCCTTTCGGGGGTTTACTCTGGAAACACCATATATTTT. The whole variable domain, remainder taken from reference TRBV7-9 and TRBJ1-3, is DTGVSQNPRHKITKRGQNVTFRCDPISEHNRLYWYRQTLGQGPEFLTYFQNEAQLEKSRLLSDRFSAERPKGSFSTLEIQRTEQGDSAMYLCASTLSGVYSGNTIYFGEGSWLTVV.

This chain joins TRBV30 and TRBJ1-4, with TRBD1 matching over 9 bases. CDR1 is GTSNPN, CDR2 SVGIG, per germline (reference sequence). This CDR3 spans 14 amino acids. Trimming removed 4 bases from V and 8 bases from J; junction bases left unmatched: 8. CDR3 bases: TGTGCCTGGACCGTGGGCGGGACAGGGGAAAAACTGTTTTTT. It yields the protein CAWTVGGTGEKLFF.

The chain is built from TRBV29-1 and TRBJ2-3; TRBD2 matches at 8 bases. From germline, CDR1 is SQVTM and CDR2 ANQGSEA. V lost 7 bases to trimming and J lost 0 bases; unmatched junction nucleotides: 9. The CDR3 spans 15 residues. CDR3 DNA: TGCAGCGCCCAGTTAGCGGGGATCAGCACAGATACGCAGTATTTT. Translated, it gives CSAQLAGISTDTQYF.

In this sample, this clone turned up a few times. The chain links TRBV5-1 to TRBJ2-7, with D possibly being TRBD1 (6 bases). The CDR3 is 15 residues long. Germline assignment: CDR1 SGHRS and CDR2 YFSETQ. Trimming left V 3 bases short and J 2 bases short, with 15 bases between. For the CDR3, the DNA is TGCGCCAGCAGCTCCATACAGGGTGTCCCCTACGAGCAGTACTTC. It yields the protein CASSSIQGVPYEQYF.

This clone turned up a few times. This rearrangement joins TRBV11-2 to TRBJ2-2; TRBD1 matches at 8 bases. V dropped 6 bases and J dropped 4; count of bases not matched to a gene: 10. Germline V gene lookup returns CDR1 SGHAT and CDR2 FQNNGV. The CDR3 runs to 16 residues. CDR3 nucleotides: TGTGCCAGCAGACCGCCGGACAGGGTGGCCACCGGGGAGCTGTTTTTT. This gives the protein CASRPPDRVATGELFF.

The rearrangement links TRBV10-1 to TRBJ1-2, with 8 bases lining up with TRBD1. Looked up from germline, CDR1 is WNHNN and CDR2 is SYGVQD (reference sequence). The V gene end was trimmed by 6 bases and the J gene end by 6 bases; junction bases not matched to a gene: 6. This CDR3 comprises 13 residues. The CDR3: CASSLDRADGYTF. CDR3 bases: TGCGCCAGCAGCCTGGACAGGGCGGATGGCTACACCTTC.

This chain joins TRBV30 and TRBJ2-7; D remains unclear. Trimming pared 4 bases from V and 1 base from J, leaving 11 bases between. CDR1 GTSNPN and CDR2 SVGIG come from the germline V gene (reference sequence). The CDR3 totals 13 residues. The CDR3 here is CAWNWAPSYEQYF. Here the CDR3 DNA reads TGTGCCTGGAACTGGGCCCCATCCTACGAGCAGTACTTC.

CDR3 region: CASSYGQGRNEQFF. CDR3 nucleotides: TGTGCCAGCAGCTATGGACAGGGACGGAATGAGCAGTTCTTC. The chain uses TRBV7-3 and TRBJ2-1; 8 bases line up with TRBD1. The CDR3 extends over 14 amino acids. Losses at the gene ends were 4 bases for V and 7 bases for J; bases not matched to a gene: 6. CDR1 is SGHTA, CDR2 FQGTGA, per germline.

The V gene is TRBV5-8, the J gene TRBJ1-1; TRBD1 matches at 7 bases. Germline values: CDR1 SGHTS, CDR2 YDEGEE. This CDR3 spans 15 amino acids. The V segment lost 3 bases and the J segment 1 base; nucleotides outside the gene matches: 6. This CDR3 is CASSYRQGKNTEAFF. The DNA of the CDR3 is TGTGCCAGCAGCTATAGACAGGGAAAGAACACTGAAGCTTTCTTT. Combining the CDR3 with reference TRBV5-8 and TRBJ1-1 gives the whole variable domain EAGVTQSPTHLIKTRGQQATLRCSPISGHTSVYWYQQALGLGLQFLLWYDEGEERNRGNFPPRFSGRQFPNYSSELNVNALELEDSALYLCASSYRQGKNTEAFFGQGTRLTVV.

The genes are TRBV19 and TRBJ2-2; 9 nucleotides agree with TRBD1. Per germline, CDR1 LNHDA and CDR2 SQIVND (reference sequence). The CDR3 is 16 residues long. J gave up 4 bases and V 7 bases, and 10 bases lay outside the gene matches. The CDR3 sequence is CASKGGQGSSTGELFF. DNA for the CDR3: TGTGCCAGTAAAGGTGGACAGGGGAGTTCCACCGGGGAGCTGTTTTTT.

This clone appeared a single time. V and J are TRBV11-2 and TRBJ1-2; weak D call: TRBD1 (5 bases). V dropped 0 bases and J dropped 3 bases, with 8 bases sitting between them. The CDR3 has 14 residues. Germline V gene data show CDR1 as SGHAT and CDR2 as FQNNGV. The CDR3 loop is CASSLDWGDYGYTF. CDR3 sequence (DNA): TGTGCCAGCAGCTTAGATTGGGGGGACTATGGCTACACCTTC.

The J gene is TRBJ1-2, the V gene TRBV27; D may be TRBD1 (6 bases). Germline-derived CDR1 and CDR2 are MNHEY and SMNVEV (reference sequence). V gave up 6 bases and J gave up 5 bases, with 16 bases separating them. The CDR3 covers 14 residues. The CDR3 sequence: CASRPGGLRYGYTF. As DNA, the CDR3 is TGTGCCAGCAGACCCGGGGGGCTTCGGTATGGCTACACCTTC.

The chain joins TRBV11-3 to TRBJ2-1, with no clear D. The V and J ends lost 2 bases and 8 bases respectively, with 10 bases between them. Germline CDR1 and CDR2: SGHNT and YENEEA. This CDR3 contains 13 residues. CDR3 sequence reads: CASSLNIIDEQFF. The DNA for the CDR3 is TGTGCCAGCAGCTTAAATATTATCGATGAGCAGTTCTTC.

The chain recombines TRBV6-4 with TRBJ1-2; D uncertain. V was pared by 3 bases and J by 4 bases, with 15 bases between. The CDR3 extends over 15 amino acids. Germline V gene data show CDR1 as MRHNA and CDR2 as SNTAGT. The CDR3 sequence: CASSEGPSYGYGYTF. DNA for the CDR3: TGTGCCAGCAGTGAGGGCCCGTCTTACGGCTATGGCTACACCTTC.

The chain recombines TRBV7-8 with TRBJ1-1, with D possibly matching TRBD1 (5 bases). The germline V gene encodes CDR1 SGHVS and CDR2 FQNEAQ. The length of the CDR3 is 14 residues. The V gene lost 0 bases and the J gene lost 5 bases, with 10 bases spanning the gap. The CDR3 DNA sequence: TGTGCCAGCAGCTTAGCCGGGGGGAAGACTGAAGCTTTCTTT. The encoded protein is CASSLAGGKTEAFF.

The chain combines TRBV19 with TRBJ2-3, with 10 bases fitting TRBD2. V dropped 5 bases and J dropped 6; count of bases not matched to a gene: 8. Germline V CDR1 and CDR2: LNHDA, SQIVND (reference sequence). CDR3 length: 15 residues. The CDR3 bases are TGTGCCAGTAGTTTGACTAGCGGGCCAGGGGATACGCAGTATTTT. It is translated as CASSLTSGPGDTQYF.

The chain joins TRBV9 to TRBJ1-5; D might be TRBD1 (6 bases). V was pared by 3 bases and J by 6 bases, with 13 bases between. The CDR3 covers 14 residues. Germline CDR1 and CDR2: SGDLS and YYNGEE. The CDR3 sequence: CASSEGADSQPQHF. The CDR3 coding sequence is TGTGCCAGCAGCGAAGGGGCGGACAGTCAGCCCCAGCATTTT.

V usage is TRBV7-9 and J usage is TRBJ1-2; D unclear. The length of the CDR3 is 15 residues. Trimming cost V 3 bases and J 0 bases, with 11 bases left between them. Germline V gene sequence: CDR1 SEHNR, CDR2 FQNEAQ (reference sequence). The CDR3 loop is CASSFQSRANYGYTF. The CDR3 DNA follows: TGTGCCAGCAGCTTTCAATCGCGAGCTAACTATGGCTACACCTTC. Full variable domain (outside the CDR3, taken from reference TRBV7-9 and TRBJ1-2): DTGVSQNPRHKITKRGQNVTFRCDPISEHNRLYWYRQTLGQGPEFLTYFQNEAQLEKSRLLSDRFSAERPKGSFSTLEIQRTEQGDSAMYLCASSFQSRANYGYTFGSGTRLTVV.

The chain employs TRBV30 and TRBJ2-7; D might be TRBD2 (6 bases). Germline CDR1 is GTSNPN and CDR2 is SVGIG (reference sequence). This CDR3 has 16 residues. Trimming took 0 bases from V and 2 from J, leaving 17 bases between them. CDR3 in DNA: TGTGCCTGGAGTGTACCTCAGCGGGCGGCGACCTACGAGCAGTACTTC. Its protein is CAWSVPQRAATYEQYF.